The source of this T cell receptor beta chain is a study of cytomegalovirus exposure and HLA in healthy donors. Turning to the study itself: About 85 million unique TCRs from HLA-typed donors were held in an early release of data.

V shed 3 bases, J shed 1 base, and the junction held 5 bases outside the gene matches. Germline V gene sequence: CDR1 MGHDK, CDR2 SYGVNS. The CDR3 is 15 amino acids. A word on this clone: The antigen remains undetermined.

The study ran its PCR with 60 Vbeta and 13 Jbeta primers. In the authors' workflow: Later work found 80 million to 85 million unique TCR beta chains, with roughly 11 million shared. The table came from immunoSEQ multiplex PCR; TCRdb's copy has only in-frame clones and leaves some out. Clone size and V and J calls were adopted from that table, with D and trimming inferred from the DNA. The sample totals about 79,000 clones; its top ten clones hold 4.6%. Overall study results and limits: Published work reported that the classifier diagnosed cytomegalovirus status with high specificity and sensitivity. Prior analysis indicated that the majority of TCR beta V segments exhibited productivity approximately 90% or approximately 30% of the time.

The clonotype was recovered from a man younger than 45 in good health and CMV-seronegative. This rearrangement joins TRBV25-1 to TRBJ1-1, with 7 bases lining up with TRBD1. Sequencing used PBMCs. The CDR3 is CASSETGFWNTEAFF. As DNA, the CDR3 is TGTGCCAGCAGTGAGACAGGGTTCTGGAACACTGAAGCTTTCTTT.